This TCR beta chain was profiled in a study of T cell changes during pregnancy in multiple sclerosis. CDR1 is KGHSH and CDR2 is LQKENI in the germline V gene. This CDR3 has 13 amino acids. V lost 4 bases and J 7 bases, leaving 14 bases between the germline ends. The data were produced by immunoSEQ multiplex PCR, yet TCRdb's version contains in-frame clones alone and is incomplete. The data hold fewer than 50,000 clones, with roughly nine tenths observed a single time. The sample was peripheral blood, taken in the second trimester of pregnancy. The sequence was collected from a female donor in good health, enrolled as a control in a pregnancy study. The chain is built from TRBV18 and TRBJ2-7; tentatively, D is TRBD1 (6 bases). CDR3 region: CASSLSLQGEQYF. Written as DNA, the CDR3 is TGTGCCAGCTCACTATCCTTACAGGGTGAGCAGTACTTC.